This T cell receptor beta chain originates from a study of shared clonotypes between healthy human individuals. Study overall: Those who served as donors were a couple of women and three men between the ages of 18 and 49.

The repertoire was sequenced with immunoSEQ multiplex PCR; TCRdb's copy has only in-frame clones and lacks some. The table has about 820,000 clones, around 92% seen once; the top ten hold 24%. CDR3 length equals 15 residues. Trimming removed 1 base at V and 3 bases at J, with 13 bases between. CDR1 SGHTA and CDR2 FQGNSA come from the germline V gene. Positively selected for CCR7, the CD45RO-negative cells used as naive CD8 cells excluded terminally differentiated effector memory CD45RA+ cells. Concerning this clone: Its antigen remains unidentified.

Points from the study as a whole: In a few donors, approximately 5% of naive CD4 clonotypes appeared in common. Relative to clonotypes present in all four donors, those not shared had lower generation probabilities.

The receptor's source is a man aged 25-40 years in good health. The chain has TRBV7-2 and TRBJ2-7; perhaps D is TRBD1 or TRBD2 (5 bases each). Sequencing was performed on naive CD8+ T cells sorted from blood. CDR3 loop: CASSLGGGLFYEQYF. CDR3 in DNA: TGTGCCAGCAGCTTAGGGGGCGGGCTGTTCTACGAGCAGTACTTC.